Below, 6 T cell receptor beta chains from the same sample are listed, as sequenced in a study of siplizumab effects on memory and regulatory T cells. Profiled with immunoSEQ multiplex PCR; TCRdb holds only in-frame clones, not every one. The sample records about 98,000 clones, about 94% being singletons. Sequenced material: CD4+ T cells sorted from blood. Receptors originate from a human donor in good health.

This sequence joins TRBV19 and TRBJ1-1; D not certain. CDR3 size: 13 residues. Germline CDR1 reads LNHDA; CDR2 reads SQIVND (reference sequence). V was trimmed by 3 bases and J by 0 bases, leaving 5 bases between them. The CDR3 coding sequence is TGTGCCAGTAGTATCAAAATGAACACTGAAGCTTTCTTT. Its translation: CASSIKMNTEAFF.

There are a few counts of this clone. The gene calls are TRBV5-1 and TRBJ2-5, with 14 bases lining up with TRBD2. Trimming cost V 4 bases and J 5 bases; bases outside gene matches: 7. Germline values: CDR1 SGHRS, CDR2 YFSETQ. This CDR3 contains 16 residues. The chain's CDR3 is CASSPLTSGRAETQYF. CDR3 bases: TGCGCCAGCAGCCCATTGACTAGCGGGAGGGCGGAGACCCAGTACTTC.

The genes are TRBV7-3 and TRBJ2-1; D unclear. CDR1 and CDR2 from the germline V gene are SGHTA and FQGTGA. The germline V and J ends were trimmed by 1 base and 6 bases, with 4 bases remaining between them. This CDR3 is 12 amino acids long. As DNA, the CDR3 is TGTGCCAGCAGCTTAAATCTCAATGAGCAGTTCTTC. The encoded protein is CASSLNLNEQFF.

V gene TRBV27 combines with J gene TRBJ2-3, with D perhaps TRBD1 (6 bases). V lost 6 bases and J 2 bases, leaving 9 bases between the germline ends. The CDR3 covers 13 residues. Germline V gene data show CDR1 as MNHEY and CDR2 as SMNVEV (reference sequence). DNA of the CDR3: TGTGCCAGCAGGGACAGATCCACAGATACGCAGTATTTT. Its protein is CASRDRSTDTQYF.

This chain links TRBV10-2 with TRBJ2-1, with 9 positions matching TRBD1. Germline CDR1 is WSHSY and CDR2 is SAAADI. The junction had 6 bases not matched to a gene; V was cut back by 8 bases and J by 7 bases. The CDR3 spans 13 residues. CDR3 sequence: CASSRQGGNEQFF. The CDR3 nucleotides are TGCGCCAGCTCTAGACAGGGGGGGAATGAGCAGTTCTTC.

Comment on this clone: Other DNA sequences of this sample code for an identical CDR3. V and J are TRBV27 and TRBJ2-3; D remains unclear. Germline CDR1 and CDR2: MNHEY and SMNVEV (reference sequence). The V end lost 4 bases, the J end lost 4 bases, and 3 bases lay between the germline ends. The CDR3 totals 11 residues. CDR3 in amino acids: CASSSADTQYF. In DNA form, the CDR3 reads TGTGCCAGCAGTTCAGCAGATACGCAGTATTTT.